The TCR beta chain under discussion was sequenced for a study of siplizumab effects on memory and regulatory T cells. The CDR3 consists of 11 residues. The V gene's germline CDR1 is GTSNPN and CDR2 SVGIG (reference sequence). Trimming stripped 5 bases from V and 6 bases from J, with 8 bases between. Some clones are missing from TCRdb's copy, which holds only in-frame ones; the method was immunoSEQ multiplex PCR. In the table there are around 87,000 clones, approximately 90% of which are singletons. Study-level points and caveats: With siplizumab, cumulative frequency of CD4+ memory-derived alloreactive sequences dropped significantly.

With regard to this clone: Its matching antigen is unknown.

This clonotype originated in a human donor in good health. Sequencing was done on a sample of CD4+ T cells sorted from blood. V gene TRBV30 combines with J gene TRBJ2-1; D is possibly TRBD2 (6 bases). CDR3 sequence: CAWGRINEQFF. CDR3 coding DNA: TGTGCCTGGGGGAGGATCAATGAGCAGTTCTTC.